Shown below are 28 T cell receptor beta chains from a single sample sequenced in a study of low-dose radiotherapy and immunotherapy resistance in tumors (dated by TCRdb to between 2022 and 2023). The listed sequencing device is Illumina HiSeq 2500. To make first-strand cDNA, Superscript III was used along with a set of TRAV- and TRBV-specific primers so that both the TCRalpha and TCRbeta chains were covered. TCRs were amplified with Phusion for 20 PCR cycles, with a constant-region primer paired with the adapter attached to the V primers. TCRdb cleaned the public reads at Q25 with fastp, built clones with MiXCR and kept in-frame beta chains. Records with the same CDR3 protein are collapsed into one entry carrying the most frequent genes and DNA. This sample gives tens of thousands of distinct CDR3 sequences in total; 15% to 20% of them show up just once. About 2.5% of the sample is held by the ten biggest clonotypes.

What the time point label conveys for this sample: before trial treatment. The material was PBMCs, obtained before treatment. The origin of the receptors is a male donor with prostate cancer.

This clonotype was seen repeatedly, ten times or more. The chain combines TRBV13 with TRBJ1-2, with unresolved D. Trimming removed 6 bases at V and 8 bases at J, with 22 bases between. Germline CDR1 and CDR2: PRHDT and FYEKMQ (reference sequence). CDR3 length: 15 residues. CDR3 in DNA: TGTGCCAGCAGTGAAGGCTCGCTGTCGGCGAAGGGCTACACCTTC. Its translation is CASSEGSLSAKGYTF.

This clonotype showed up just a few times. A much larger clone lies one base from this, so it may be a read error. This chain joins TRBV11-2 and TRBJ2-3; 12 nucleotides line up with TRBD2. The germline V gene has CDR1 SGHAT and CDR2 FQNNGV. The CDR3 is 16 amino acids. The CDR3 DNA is TGTGCCGGCAGCTACGGACTAGCGGGAAGCACAGATACGCAGTATTTT. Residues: CAGSYGLAGSTDTQYF.

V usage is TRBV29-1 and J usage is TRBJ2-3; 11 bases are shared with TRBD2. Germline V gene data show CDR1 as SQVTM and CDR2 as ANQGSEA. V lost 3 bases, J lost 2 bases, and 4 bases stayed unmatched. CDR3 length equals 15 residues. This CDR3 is CSVDNSGGDTDTQYF. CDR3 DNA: TGCAGCGTTGACAATAGCGGGGGGGACACAGATACGCAGTATTTT.

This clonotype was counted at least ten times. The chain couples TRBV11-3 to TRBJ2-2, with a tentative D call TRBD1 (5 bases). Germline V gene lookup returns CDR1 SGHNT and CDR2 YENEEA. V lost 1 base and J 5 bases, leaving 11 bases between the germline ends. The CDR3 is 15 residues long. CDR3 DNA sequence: TGTGCCAGCAGCTTAGGGCCAGGGCGGACCGGGGAGCTGTTTTTT. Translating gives CASSLGPGRTGELFF.

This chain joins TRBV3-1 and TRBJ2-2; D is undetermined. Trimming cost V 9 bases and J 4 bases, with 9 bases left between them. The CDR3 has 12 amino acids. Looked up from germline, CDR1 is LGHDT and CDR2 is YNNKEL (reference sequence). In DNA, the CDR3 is TGTGCCAGTAACAAGGGCACCGGGGAGCTGTTTTTT. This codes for CASNKGTGELFF.

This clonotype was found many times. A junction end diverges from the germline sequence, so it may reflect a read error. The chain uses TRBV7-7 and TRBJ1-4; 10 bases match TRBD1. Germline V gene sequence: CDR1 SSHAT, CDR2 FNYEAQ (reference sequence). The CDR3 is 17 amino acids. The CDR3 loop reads CASKPGQGIATNEKLFF. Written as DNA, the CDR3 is TGTGCTAGCAAACCGGGACAGGGGATTGCAACTAATGAAAAACTGTTTTTT.

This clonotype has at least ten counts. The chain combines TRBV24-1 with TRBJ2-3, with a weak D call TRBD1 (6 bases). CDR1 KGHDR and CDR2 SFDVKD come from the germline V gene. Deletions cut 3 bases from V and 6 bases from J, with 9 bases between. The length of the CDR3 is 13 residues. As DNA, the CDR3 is TGTGCCACCAGTGATCAGGGGTGGGATACGCAGTATTTT. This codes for CATSDQGWDTQYF.

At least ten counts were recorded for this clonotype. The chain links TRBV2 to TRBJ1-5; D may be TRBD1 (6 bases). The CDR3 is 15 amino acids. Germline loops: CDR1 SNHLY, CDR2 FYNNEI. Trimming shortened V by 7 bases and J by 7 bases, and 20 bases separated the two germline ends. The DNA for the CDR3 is TGTGCCAGCACCCCCTTGGGGGGGGGCGGGCAGCCCCAGCATTTT. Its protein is CASTPLGGGGQPQHF.

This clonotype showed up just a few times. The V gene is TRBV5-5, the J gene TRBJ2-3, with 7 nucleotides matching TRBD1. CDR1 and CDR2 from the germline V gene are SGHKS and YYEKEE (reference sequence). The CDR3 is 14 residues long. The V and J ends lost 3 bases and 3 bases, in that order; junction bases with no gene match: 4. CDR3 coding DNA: TGTGCCAGCAGCTCCCGGACAGGAACAGATACGCAGTATTTT. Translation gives CASSSRTGTDTQYF. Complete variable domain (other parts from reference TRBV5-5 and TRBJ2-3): DAGVTQSPTHLIKTRGQQVTLRCSPISGHKSVSWYQQVLGQGPQFIFQYYEKEERGRGNFPDRFSARQFPNYSSELNVNALLLGDSALYLCASSSRTGTDTQYFGPGTRLTVL.

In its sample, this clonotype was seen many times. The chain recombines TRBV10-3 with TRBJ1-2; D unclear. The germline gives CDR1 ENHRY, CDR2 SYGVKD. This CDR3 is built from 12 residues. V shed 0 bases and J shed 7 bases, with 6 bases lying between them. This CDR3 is CAISESASGYTF. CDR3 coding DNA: TGTGCCATCAGTGAGTCTGCCTCTGGCTACACCTTC.

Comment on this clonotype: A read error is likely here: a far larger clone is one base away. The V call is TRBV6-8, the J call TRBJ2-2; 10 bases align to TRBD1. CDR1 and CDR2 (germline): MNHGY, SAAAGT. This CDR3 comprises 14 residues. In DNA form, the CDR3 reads TGTGCCAGCACCTTCCGACAGGGGGCCGGGGAGCTGTCTTTT. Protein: CASTFRQGAGELSF.

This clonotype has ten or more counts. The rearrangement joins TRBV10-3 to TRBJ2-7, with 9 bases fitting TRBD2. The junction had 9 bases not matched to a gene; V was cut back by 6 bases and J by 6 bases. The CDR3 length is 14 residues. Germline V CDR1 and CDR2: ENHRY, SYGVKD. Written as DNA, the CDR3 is TGTGCCATCAGCCCGGGACTAGCTTCCCTCGAGCAGTACTTC. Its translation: CAISPGLASLEQYF.

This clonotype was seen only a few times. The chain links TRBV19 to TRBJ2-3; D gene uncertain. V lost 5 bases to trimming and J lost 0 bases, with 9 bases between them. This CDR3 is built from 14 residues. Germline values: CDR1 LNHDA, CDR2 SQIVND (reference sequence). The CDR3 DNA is TGTGCCAGTAGTCGCAGCCCCAGCACAGATACGCAGTATTTT. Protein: CASSRSPSTDTQYF.

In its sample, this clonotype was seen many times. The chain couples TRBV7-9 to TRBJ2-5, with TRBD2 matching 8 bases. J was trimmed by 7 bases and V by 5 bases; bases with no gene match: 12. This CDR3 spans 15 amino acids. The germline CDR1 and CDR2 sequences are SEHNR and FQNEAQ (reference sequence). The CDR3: CASSRAAGALPTQYF. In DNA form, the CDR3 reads TGTGCCAGCAGCCGGGCAGCGGGAGCCCTCCCGACCCAGTACTTC. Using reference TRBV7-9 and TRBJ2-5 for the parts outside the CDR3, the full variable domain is DTGVSQNPRHKITKRGQNVTFRCDPISEHNRLYWYRQTLGQGPEFLTYFQNEAQLEKSRLLSDRFSAERPKGSFSTLEIQRTEQGDSAMYLCASSRAAGALPTQYFGPGTRLLVL.

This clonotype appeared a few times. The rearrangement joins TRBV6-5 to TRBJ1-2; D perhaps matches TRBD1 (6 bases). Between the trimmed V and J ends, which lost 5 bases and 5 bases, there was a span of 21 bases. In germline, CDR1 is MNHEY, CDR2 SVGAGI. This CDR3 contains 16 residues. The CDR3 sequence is CASSHFRGDPAYGYTF. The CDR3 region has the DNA TGTGCCAGCAGTCACTTTAGGGGGGACCCGGCGTATGGCTACACCTTC.

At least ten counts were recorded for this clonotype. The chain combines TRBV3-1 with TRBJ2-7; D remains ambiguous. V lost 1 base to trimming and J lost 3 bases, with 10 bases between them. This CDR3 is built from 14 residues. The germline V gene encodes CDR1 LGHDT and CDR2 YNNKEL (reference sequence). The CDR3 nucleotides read TGTGCCAGCAGCCAAGTACGACGGAGCTACGAGCAGTACTTC. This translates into CASSQVRRSYEQYF.

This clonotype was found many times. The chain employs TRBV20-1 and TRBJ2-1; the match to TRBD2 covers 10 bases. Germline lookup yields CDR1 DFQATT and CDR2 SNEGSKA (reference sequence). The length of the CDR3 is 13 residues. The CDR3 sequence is CSPQRGGRDEQFF. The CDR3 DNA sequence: TGCAGCCCTCAGCGGGGGGGCAGAGATGAGCAGTTCTTC.

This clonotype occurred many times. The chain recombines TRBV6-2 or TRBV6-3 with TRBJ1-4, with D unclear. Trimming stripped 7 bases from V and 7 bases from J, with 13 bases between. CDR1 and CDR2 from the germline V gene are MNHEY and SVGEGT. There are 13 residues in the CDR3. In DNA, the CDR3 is TGTGCCAGCACGTGGAGTAATAGTGAAAAACTGTTTTTT. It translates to CASTWSNSEKLFF.

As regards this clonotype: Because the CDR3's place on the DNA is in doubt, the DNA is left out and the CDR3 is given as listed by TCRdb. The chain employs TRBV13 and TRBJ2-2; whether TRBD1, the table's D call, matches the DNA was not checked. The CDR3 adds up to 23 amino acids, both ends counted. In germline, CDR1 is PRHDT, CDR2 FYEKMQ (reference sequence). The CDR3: CASSLADSRDRGLSANTGELFFF.

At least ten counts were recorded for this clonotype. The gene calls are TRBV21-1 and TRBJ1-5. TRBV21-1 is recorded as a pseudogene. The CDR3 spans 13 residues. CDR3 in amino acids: CASPEEFGQPQHF. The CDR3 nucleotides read TGTGCCAGCCCGGAAGAGTTCGGTCAGCCCCAGCATTTT.

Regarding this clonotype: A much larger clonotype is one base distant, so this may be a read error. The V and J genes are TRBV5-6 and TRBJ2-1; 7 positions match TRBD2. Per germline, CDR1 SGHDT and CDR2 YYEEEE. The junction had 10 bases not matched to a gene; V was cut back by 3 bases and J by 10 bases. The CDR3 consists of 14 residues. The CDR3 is CASSSWTSGYEQFF. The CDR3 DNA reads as TGTGCCAGCAGCTCCTGGACTAGTGGGTACGAGCAGTTCTTC.

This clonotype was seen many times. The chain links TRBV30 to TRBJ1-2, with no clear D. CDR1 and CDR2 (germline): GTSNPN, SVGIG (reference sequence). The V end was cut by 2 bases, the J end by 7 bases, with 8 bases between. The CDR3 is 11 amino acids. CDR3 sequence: CAWSRPGGYTF. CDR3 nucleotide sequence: TGTGCCTGGAGTCGGCCAGGTGGCTACACCTTC.

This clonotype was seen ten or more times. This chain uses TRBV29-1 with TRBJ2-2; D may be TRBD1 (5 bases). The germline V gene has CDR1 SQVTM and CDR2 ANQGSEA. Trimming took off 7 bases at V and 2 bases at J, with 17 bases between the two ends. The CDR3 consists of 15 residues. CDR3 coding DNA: TGCAGCGCCCGGGCGGCAGGGCTAAACACCGGGGAGCTGTTTTTT. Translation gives CSARAAGLNTGELFF.

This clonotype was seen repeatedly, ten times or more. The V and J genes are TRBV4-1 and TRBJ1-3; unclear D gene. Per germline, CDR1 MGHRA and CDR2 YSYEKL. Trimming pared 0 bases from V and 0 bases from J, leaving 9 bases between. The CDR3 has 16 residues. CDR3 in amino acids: CASSQDGWGSGNTIYF. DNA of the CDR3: TGCGCCAGCAGCCAAGATGGCTGGGGCTCTGGAAACACCATATATTTT.

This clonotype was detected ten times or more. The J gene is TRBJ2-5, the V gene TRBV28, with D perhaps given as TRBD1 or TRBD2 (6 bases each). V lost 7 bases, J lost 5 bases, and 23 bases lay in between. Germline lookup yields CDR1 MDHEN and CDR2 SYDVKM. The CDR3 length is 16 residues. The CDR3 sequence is CASTRMIAGEVETQYF. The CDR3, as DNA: TGTGCCAGCACACGTATGATCGCAGGGGAGGTGGAGACCCAGTACTTC.

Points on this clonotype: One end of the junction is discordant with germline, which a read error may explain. The CDR3 sequence is CSSSYSPGATEGGELFF. The CDR3 DNA reads as TGTTCCAGCAGTTACTCGCCAGGAGCTACCGAGGGTGGGGAGCTGTTTTTT. The chain is built from TRBV6-5 and TRBJ2-2; possibly TRBD2 for D (5 bases). Germline assignment: CDR1 MNHEY and CDR2 SVGAGI. The CDR3 has 17 amino acids.

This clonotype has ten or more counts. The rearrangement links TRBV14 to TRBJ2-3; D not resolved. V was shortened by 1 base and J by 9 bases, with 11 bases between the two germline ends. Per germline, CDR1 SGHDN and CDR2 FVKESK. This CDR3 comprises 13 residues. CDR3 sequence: CASSQVQESTQYF. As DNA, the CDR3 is TGTGCCAGCAGCCAAGTTCAGGAGAGCACGCAGTATTTT.

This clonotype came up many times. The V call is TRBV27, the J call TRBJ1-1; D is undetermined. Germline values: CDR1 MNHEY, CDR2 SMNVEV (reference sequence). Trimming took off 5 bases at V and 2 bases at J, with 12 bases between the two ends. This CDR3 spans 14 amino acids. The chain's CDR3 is CASSPSGLNTEAFF. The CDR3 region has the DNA TGTGCCAGCAGTCCCTCCGGACTTAACACTGAAGCTTTCTTT.